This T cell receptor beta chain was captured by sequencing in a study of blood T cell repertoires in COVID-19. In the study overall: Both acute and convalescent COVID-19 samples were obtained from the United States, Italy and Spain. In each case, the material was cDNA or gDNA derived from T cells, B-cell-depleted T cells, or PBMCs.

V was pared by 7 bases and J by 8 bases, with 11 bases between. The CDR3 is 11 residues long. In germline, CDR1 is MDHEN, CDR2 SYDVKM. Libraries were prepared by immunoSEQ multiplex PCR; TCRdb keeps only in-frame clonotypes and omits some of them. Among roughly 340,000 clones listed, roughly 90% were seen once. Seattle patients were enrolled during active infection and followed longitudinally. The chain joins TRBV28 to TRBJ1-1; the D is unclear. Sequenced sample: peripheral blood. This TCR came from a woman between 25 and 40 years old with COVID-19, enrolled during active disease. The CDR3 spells CASTLEYEAFF. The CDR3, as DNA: TGTGCCAGCACCTTAGAATACGAAGCTTTCTTT.